What follows describes a single T cell receptor (beta chain). Antigen unknown. These data are taken from a study of CD8 T cells in Susac syndrome. Overall study results and limits: The relatively small number of individuals in the TCR sequencing and HLA analysis was acknowledged by the study.

TEMRA cells underwent FACS enrichment and CD8+ and CD4+ T cells underwent negative isolation. RNA was extracted with the RNeasy kit, and a quantity of about 0.45 to 1 ug was reverse transcribed using random hexamers. One entry per CDR3 protein results from TCRdb running MiXCR on the immunoSEQ multiplex PCR reads. The table has over 200,000 distinct CDR3 sequences, 95% seen once. The sample was CD4+ T cells from PBMCs. This clonotype originated in a human donor with multiple sclerosis.

CDR3 coding DNA: TGTGCCACGGGGAAAGGGGGTGGTAGCACTGAAGCTTTCTTT. It codes for CATGKGGGSTEAFF. V and J are TRBV6-5 and TRBJ1-1, with D possibly matching TRBD1 (6 bases). With 10 bases removed from V and 4 bases from J, the gap between germline ends came to 19 bases. The germline CDR1 and CDR2 sequences are MNHEY and SVGAGI. The CDR3 consists of 14 residues.